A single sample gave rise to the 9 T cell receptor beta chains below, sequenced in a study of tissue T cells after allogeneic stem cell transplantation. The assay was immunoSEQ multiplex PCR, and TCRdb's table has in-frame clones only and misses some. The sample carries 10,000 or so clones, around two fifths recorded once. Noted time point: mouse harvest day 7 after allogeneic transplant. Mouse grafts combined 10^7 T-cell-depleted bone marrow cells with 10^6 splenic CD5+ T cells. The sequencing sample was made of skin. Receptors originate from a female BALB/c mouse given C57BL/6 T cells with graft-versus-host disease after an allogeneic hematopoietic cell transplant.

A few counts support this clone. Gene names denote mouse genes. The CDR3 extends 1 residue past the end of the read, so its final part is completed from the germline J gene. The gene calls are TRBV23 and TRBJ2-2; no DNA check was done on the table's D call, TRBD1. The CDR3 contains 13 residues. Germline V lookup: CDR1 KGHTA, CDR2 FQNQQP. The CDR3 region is CSSKTGNTGQLYF. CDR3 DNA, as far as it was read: TGCTCCAGCAAGACAGGGAACACCGGGCAGCTCTAC.

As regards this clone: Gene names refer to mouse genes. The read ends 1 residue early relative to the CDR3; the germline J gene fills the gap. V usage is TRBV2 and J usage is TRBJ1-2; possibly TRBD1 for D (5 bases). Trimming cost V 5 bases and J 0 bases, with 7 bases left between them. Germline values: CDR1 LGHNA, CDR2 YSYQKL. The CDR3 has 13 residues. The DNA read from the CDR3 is TGTGCCAGCAGCAGACAGACAAACTCCGACTACACC. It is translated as CASSRQTNSDYT. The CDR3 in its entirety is CASSRQTNSDYTF.

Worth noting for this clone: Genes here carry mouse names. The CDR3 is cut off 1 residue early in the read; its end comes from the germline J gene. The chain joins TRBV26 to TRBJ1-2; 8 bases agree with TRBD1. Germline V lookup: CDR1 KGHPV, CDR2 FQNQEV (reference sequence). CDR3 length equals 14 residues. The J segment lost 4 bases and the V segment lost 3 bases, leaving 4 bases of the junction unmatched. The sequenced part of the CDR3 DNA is TGTGCCAGCAGTCTCAACAGGGGGAGCTCCGACTACACC. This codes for CASSLNRGSSDYT. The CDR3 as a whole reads CASSLNRGSSDYTF.

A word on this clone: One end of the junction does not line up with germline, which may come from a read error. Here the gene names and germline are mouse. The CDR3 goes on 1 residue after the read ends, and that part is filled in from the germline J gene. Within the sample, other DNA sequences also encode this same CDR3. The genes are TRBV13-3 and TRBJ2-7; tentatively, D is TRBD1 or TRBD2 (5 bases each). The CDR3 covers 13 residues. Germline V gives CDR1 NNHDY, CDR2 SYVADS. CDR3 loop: CASSGERQYEQYF. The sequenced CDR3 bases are TGTGCCAGTAGTGGGGAGAGACAGTATGAACAGTAC.

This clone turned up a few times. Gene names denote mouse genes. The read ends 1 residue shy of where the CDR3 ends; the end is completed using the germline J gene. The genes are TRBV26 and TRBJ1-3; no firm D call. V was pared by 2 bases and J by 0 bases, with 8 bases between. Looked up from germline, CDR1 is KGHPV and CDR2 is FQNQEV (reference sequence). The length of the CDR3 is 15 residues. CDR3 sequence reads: CASSLNRNSGNTLYF. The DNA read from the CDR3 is TGTGCCAGCAGTCTGAACAGAAATTCTGGAAATACGCTCTAT. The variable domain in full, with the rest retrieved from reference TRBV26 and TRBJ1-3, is NSKVIQTPRYLVKGQGQKAKMRCIPEKGHPVVFWYQQNKNNEFKFLINFQNQEVLQQIDMTEKRFSAECPSNSPCSLEIQSSEAGDSALYLCASSLNRNSGNTLYFGEGSRLIVV.

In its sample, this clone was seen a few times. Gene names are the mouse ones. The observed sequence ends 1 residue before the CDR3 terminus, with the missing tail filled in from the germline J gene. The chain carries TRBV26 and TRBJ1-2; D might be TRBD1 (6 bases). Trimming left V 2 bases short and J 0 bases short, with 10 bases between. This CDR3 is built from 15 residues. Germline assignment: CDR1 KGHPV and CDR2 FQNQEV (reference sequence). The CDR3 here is CASSLPRGANSDYTF. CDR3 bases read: TGTGCCAGCAGTCTGCCCAGGGGAGCAAACTCCGACTACACC. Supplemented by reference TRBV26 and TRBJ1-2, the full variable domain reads NSKVIQTPRYLVKGQGQKAKMRCIPEKGHPVVFWYQQNKNNEFKFLINFQNQEVLQQIDMTEKRFSAECPSNSPCSLEIQSSEAGDSALYLCASSLPRGANSDYTFGSGTRLLVI.

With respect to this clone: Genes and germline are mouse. The part of the CDR3 DNA that was read is TGTGCCAGCAGCCCTGACATTAACCAAGACACCCAGTAC. This sequence encodes CASSPDINQDTQY. The complete CDR3 sequence is CASSPDINQDTQYF. This rearrangement joins TRBV26 to TRBJ2-5; D gene unclear. The sequenced fragment ends 1 residue before the CDR3 boundary, so the rest is inferred from the germline J gene. There are 14 residues in the CDR3. V was cut by 6 bases and J by 0 bases, with 10 bases left in between. Germline CDR1 is KGHPV and CDR2 is FQNQEV (reference sequence). Combining the CDR3 with reference TRBV26 and TRBJ2-5 gives the whole variable domain NSKVIQTPRYLVKGQGQKAKMRCIPEKGHPVVFWYQQNKNNEFKFLINFQNQEVLQQIDMTEKRFSAECPSNSPCSLEIQSSEAGDSALYLCASSPDINQDTQYFGPGTRLLVL.

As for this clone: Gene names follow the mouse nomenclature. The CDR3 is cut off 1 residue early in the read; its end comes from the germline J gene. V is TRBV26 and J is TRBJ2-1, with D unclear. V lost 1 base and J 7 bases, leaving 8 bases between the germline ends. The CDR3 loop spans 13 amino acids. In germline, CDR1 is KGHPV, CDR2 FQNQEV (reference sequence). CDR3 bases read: TGTGCCAGCAGTCTGTTGGAAGGGGCTGAGCAGTTC. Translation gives CASSLLEGAEQF. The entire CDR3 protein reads CASSLLEGAEQFF. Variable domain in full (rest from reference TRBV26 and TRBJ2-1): NSKVIQTPRYLVKGQGQKAKMRCIPEKGHPVVFWYQQNKNNEFKFLINFQNQEVLQQIDMTEKRFSAECPSNSPCSLEIQSSEAGDSALYLCASSLLEGAEQFFGPGTRLTVL.

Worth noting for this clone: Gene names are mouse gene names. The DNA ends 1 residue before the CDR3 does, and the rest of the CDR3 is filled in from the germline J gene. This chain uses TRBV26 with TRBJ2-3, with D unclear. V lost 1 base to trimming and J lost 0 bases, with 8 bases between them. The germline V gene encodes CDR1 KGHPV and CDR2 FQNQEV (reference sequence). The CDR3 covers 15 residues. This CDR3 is CASSLYISSAETLYF. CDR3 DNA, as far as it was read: TGTGCCAGCAGTCTGTACATCTCTAGTGCAGAAACGCTGTAT.